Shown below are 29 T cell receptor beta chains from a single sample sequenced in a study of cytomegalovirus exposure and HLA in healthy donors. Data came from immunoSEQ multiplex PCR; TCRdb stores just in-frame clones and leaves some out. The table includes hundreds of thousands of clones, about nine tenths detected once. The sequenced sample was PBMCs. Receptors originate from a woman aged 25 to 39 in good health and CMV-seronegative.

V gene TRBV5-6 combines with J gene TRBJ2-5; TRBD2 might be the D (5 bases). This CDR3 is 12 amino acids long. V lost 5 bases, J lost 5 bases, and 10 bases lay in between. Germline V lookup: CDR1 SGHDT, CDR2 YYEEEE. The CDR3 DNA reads TGTGCCAGCAGTCCGGGGAGCGAGACCCAGTACTTC. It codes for CASSPGSETQYF.

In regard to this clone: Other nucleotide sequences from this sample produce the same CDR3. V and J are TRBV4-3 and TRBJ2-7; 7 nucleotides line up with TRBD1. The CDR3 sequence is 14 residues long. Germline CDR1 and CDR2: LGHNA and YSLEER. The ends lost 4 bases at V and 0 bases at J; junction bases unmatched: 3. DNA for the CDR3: TGCGCCAGCAGCCCTGGGACAGCCTCCTACGAGCAGTACTTC. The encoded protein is CASSPGTASYEQYF.

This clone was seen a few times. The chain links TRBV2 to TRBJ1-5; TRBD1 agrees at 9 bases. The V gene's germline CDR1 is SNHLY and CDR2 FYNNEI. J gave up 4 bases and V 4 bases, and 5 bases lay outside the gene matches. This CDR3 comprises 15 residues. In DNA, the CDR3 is TGTGCCAGCAGTGTTCAAGGACAGGGGAATCAGCCCCAGCATTTT. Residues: CASSVQGQGNQPQHF.

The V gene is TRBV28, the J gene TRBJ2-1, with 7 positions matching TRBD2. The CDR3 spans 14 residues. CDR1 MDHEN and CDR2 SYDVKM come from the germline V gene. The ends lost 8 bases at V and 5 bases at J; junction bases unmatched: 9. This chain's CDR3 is CASRRLALDNEQFF. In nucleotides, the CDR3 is TGTGCCAGCCGCAGACTAGCTCTCGACAATGAGCAGTTCTTC.

CDR3 coding DNA: TGCGCCAGCAGCTTAGAAGGGTCGGGACTCTTCTCTGGGGCCAACGTCCTGACTTTC. It encodes CASSLEGSGLFSGANVLTF. The V call is TRBV5-1, the J call TRBJ2-6; the D gene is possibly TRBD2 (6 bases). The germline V gene has CDR1 SGHRS and CDR2 YFSETQ. The CDR3 totals 19 residues. The germline V and J ends were trimmed by 2 bases and 0 bases, with 18 bases remaining between them.

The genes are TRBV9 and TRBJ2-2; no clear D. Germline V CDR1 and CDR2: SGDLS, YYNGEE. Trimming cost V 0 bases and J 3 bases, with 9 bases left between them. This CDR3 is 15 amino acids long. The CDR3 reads CASSVAPDHTGELFF. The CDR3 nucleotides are TGTGCCAGCAGCGTAGCCCCAGATCACACCGGGGAGCTGTTTTTT.

Written as DNA, the CDR3 is TGTGCCAGCAGCTTACCAGATAGCAATCAGCCCCAGCATTTT. Residues: CASSLPDSNQPQHF. The chain couples TRBV7-2 to TRBJ1-5; D is unclear. The CDR3 has 14 residues. Trimming removed 2 bases at V and 0 bases at J, with 5 bases between. CDR1 is SGHTA and CDR2 is FQGNSA in the germline V gene.

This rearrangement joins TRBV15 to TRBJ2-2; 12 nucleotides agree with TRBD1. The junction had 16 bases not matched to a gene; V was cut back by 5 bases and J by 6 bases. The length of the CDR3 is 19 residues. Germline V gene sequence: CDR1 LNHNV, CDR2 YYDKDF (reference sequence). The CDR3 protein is CATSGPGTGGPQDAGELFF. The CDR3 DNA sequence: TGTGCCACCAGCGGACCCGGGACAGGGGGCCCCCAGGACGCCGGGGAGCTGTTTTTT.

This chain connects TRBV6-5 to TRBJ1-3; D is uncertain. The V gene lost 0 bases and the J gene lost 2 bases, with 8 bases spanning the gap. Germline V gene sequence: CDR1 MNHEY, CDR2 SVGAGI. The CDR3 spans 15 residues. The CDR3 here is CASSYSSVAGNTIYF. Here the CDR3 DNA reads TGTGCCAGCAGTTACTCGAGTGTTGCTGGAAACACCATATATTTT.

CDR3 amino acids: CASSESNRGAQVYEQYF. CDR3 sequence (DNA): TGTGCCAGCAGTGAATCGAACAGGGGGGCGCAAGTTTACGAGCAGTACTTC. The chain links TRBV25-1 to TRBJ2-7; 8 bases match TRBD1. The CDR3 runs to 17 residues. Germline-derived CDR1 and CDR2 are MGHDK and SYGVNS. V was pared by 1 base and J by 4 bases, with 12 bases of the junction left unmatched.

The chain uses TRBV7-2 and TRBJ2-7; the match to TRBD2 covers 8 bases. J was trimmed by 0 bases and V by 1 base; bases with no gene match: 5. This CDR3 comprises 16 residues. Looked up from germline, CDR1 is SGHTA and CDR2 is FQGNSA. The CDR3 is CASSLDSRGVSYEQYF. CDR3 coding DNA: TGTGCCAGCAGCTTAGACTCGCGGGGGGTCTCCTACGAGCAGTACTTC. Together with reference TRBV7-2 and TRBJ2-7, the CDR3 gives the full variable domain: GAGVSQSPSNKVTEKGKDVELRCDPISGHTALYWYRQSLGQGLEFLIYFQGNSAPDKSGLPSDRFSAERTGGSVSTLTIQRTQQEDSAVYLCASSLDSRGVSYEQYFGPGTRLTVT.

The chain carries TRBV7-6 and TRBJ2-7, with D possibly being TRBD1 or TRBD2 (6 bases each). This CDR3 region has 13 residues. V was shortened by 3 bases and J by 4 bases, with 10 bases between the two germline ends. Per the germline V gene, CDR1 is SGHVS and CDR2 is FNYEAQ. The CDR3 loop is CASSFGGYYEQYF. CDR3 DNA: TGTGCCAGCAGCTTCGGGGGCTATTACGAGCAGTACTTC.

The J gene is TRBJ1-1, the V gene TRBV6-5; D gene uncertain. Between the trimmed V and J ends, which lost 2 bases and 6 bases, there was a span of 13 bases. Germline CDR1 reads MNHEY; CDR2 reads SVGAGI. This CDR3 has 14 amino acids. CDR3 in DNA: TGTGCCAGCAGTTACCTTGGCAGAAGGTCTGAAGCTTTCTTT. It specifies CASSYLGRRSEAFF.

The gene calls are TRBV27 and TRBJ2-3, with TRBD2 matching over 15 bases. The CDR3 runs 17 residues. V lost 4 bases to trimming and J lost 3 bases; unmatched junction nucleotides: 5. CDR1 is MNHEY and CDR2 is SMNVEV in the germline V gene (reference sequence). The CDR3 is CASSSRTSGRVTDTQYF. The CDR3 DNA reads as TGTGCCAGCAGTTCTAGGACTAGCGGGAGGGTTACAGATACGCAGTATTTT.

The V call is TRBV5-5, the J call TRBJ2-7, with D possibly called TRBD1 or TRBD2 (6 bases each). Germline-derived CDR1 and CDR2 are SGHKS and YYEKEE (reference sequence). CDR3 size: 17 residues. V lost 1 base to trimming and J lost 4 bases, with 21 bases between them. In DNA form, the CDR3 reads TGTGCCAGCAGCTTGCGGTACAGGGCCGGTGGAGGGTACGAGCAGTACTTC. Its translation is CASSLRYRAGGGYEQYF.

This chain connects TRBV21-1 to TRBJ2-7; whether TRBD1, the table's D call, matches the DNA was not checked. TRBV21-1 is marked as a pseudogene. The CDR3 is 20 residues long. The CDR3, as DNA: TGTGCCAGCAGCAAAGACCAGGGTACGGCAATCGGGCCATACCTGTACGAGCAGTACTTC. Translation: CASSKDQGTAIGPYLYEQYF.

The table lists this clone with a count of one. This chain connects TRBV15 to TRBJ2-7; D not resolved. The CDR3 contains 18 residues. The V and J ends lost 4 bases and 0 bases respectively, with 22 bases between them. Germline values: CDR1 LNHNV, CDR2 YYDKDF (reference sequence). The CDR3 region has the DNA TGTGCCACCAGCACGAGAAGACGAACTTCTACAAGCTCCTACGAGCAGTACTTC. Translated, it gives CATSTRRRTSTSSYEQYF. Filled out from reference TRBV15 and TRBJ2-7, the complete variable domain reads DAMVIQNPRYQVTQFGKPVTLSCSQTLNHNVMYWYQQKSSQAPKLLFHYYDKDFNNEADTPDNFQSRRPNTSFCFLDIRSPGLGDTAMYLCATSTRRRTSTSSYEQYFGPGTRLTVT.

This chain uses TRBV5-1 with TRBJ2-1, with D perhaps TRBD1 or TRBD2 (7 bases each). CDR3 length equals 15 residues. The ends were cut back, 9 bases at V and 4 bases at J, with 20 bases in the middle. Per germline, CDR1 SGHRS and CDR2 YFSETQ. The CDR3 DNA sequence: TGCGCCACCCCAGGGGGGGGAGTCCTTTACAATGAGCAGTTCTTC. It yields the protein CATPGGGVLYNEQFF.

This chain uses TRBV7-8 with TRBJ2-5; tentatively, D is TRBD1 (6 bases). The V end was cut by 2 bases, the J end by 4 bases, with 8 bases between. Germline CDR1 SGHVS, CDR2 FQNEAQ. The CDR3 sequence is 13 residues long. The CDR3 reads CASSLQGPETQYF. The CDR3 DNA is TGTGCCAGCAGCTTACAGGGGCCAGAGACCCAGTACTTC.

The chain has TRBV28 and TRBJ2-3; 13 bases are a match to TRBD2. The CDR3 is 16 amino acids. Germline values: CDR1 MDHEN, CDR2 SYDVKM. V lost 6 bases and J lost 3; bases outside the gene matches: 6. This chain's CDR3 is CASSPGLAGATDTQYF. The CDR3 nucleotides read TGTGCCAGCAGCCCCGGACTAGCGGGAGCGACAGATACGCAGTATTTT.

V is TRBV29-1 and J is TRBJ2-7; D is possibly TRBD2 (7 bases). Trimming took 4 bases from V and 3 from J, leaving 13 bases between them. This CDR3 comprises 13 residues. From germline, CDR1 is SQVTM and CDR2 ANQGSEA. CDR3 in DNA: TGCAGCGTTGCGGGGGGCAGCATCTACGAGCAGTACTTC. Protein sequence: CSVAGGSIYEQYF.

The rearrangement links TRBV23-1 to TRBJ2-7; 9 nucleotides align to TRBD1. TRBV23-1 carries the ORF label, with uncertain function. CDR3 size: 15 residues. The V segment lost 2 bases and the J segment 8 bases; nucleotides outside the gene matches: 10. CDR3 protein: CASSQPDRGNCKQYF. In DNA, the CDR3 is TGCGCCAGCAGTCAACCGGACAGGGGAAACTGCAAGCAGTACTTC.

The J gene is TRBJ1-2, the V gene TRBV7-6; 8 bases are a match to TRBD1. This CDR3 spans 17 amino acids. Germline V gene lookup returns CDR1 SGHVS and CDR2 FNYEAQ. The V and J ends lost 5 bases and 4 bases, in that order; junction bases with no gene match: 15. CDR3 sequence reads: CASSAGTGGLGRYGYTF. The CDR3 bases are TGTGCCAGCAGCGCCGGGACAGGCGGCCTAGGACGCTATGGCTACACCTTC.

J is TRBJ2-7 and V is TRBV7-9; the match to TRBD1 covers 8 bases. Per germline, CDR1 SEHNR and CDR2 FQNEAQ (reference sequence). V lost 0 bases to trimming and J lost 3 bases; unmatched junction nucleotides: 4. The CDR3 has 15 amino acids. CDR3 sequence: CASSLAGTGNYEQYF. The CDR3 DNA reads TGTGCCAGCAGCTTAGCAGGGACAGGCAACTACGAGCAGTACTTC.

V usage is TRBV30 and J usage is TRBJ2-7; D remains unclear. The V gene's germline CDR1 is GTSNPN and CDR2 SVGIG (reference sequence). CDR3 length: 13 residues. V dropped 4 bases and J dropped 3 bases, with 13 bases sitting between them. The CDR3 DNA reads TGTGCCTGGATAAAAGAGGTTAGCTACGAGCAGTACTTC. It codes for CAWIKEVSYEQYF. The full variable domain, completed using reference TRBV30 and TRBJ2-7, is SQTIHQWPATLVQPVGSPLSLECTVEGTSNPNLYWYRQAAGRGLQLLFYSVGIGQISSEVPQNLSASRPQDRQFILSSKKLLLSDSGFYLCAWIKEVSYEQYFGPGTRLTVT.

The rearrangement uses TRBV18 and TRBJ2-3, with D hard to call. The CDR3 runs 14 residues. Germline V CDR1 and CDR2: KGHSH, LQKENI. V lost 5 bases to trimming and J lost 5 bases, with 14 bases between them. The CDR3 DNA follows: TGTGCCAGCTCAAGGGTATCCCCCAGAGATACGCAGTATTTT. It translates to CASSRVSPRDTQYF. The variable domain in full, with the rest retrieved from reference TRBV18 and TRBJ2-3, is NAGVMQNPRHLVRRRGQEARLRCSPMKGHSHVYWYRQLPEEGLKFMVYLQKENIIDESGMPKERFSAEFPKEGPSILRIQQVVRGDSAAYFCASSRVSPRDTQYFGPGTRLTVL.

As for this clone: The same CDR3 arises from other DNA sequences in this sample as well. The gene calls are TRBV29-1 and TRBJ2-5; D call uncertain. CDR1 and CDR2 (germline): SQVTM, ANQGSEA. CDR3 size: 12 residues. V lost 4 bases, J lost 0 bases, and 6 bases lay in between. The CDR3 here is CSVVGNQETQYF. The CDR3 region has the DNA TGCAGCGTTGTTGGAAACCAAGAGACCCAGTACTTC. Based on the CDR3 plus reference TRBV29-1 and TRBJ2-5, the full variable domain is SAVISQKPSRDICQRGTSLTIQCQVDSQVTMMFWYRQQPGQSLTLIATANQGSEATYESGFVIDKFPISRPNLTFSTLTVSNMSPEDSSIYLCSVVGNQETQYFGPGTRLLVL.

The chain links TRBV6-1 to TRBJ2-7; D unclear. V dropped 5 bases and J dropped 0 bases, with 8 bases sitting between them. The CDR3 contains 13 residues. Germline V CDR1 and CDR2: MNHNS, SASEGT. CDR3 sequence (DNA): TGTGCCAGCAGTTTCTCAGGCTCCTACGAGCAGTACTTC. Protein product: CASSFSGSYEQYF.

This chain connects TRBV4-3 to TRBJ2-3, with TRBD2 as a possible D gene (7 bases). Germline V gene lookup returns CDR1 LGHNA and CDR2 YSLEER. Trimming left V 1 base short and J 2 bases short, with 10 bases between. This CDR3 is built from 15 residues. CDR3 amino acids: CASSQGGGPTDTQYF. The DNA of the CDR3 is TGCGCCAGCAGCCAAGGGGGGGGCCCCACAGATACGCAGTATTTT.